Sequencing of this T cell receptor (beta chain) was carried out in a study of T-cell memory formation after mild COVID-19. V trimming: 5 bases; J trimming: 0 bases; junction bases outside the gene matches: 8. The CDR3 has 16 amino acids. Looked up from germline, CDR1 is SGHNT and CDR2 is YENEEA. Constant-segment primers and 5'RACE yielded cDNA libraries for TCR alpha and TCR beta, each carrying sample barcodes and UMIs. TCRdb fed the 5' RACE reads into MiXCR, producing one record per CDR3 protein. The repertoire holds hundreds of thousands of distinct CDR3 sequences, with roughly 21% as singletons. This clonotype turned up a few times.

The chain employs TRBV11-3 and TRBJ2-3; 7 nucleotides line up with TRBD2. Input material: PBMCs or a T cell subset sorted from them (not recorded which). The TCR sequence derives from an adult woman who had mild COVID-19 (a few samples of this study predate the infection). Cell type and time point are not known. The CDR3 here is CASSPQRGASTDTQYF. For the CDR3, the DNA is TGTGCCAGCAGCCCCCAGCGGGGCGCTAGCACAGATACGCAGTATTTT.